This T cell receptor beta chain appears in the sequencing data of a study of beta chain features in type 1 diabetes. Study findings and constraints: Shortening of TCRB CDR3s, moderate but significant, appeared in all four CD4+ subsets of Type 1 diabetes patients.

A word on this clone: No antigen is known for it.

Expressed TCRB transcripts were sequenced, since all the RNA that had been isolated was reverse transcribed. The table came from immunoSEQ multiplex PCR; TCRdb's copy has only in-frame clones and leaves some out. The data hold over 200,000 clones, with about 11% observed a single time. The CDR3 length is 11 residues. V was clipped by 3 bases and J by 5 bases, with 5 bases between them. Germline V gene lookup returns CDR1 MRHNA and CDR2 SNTAGT. The TCR originated in a man younger than 45 with type 1 diabetes. The sample comprised naive CD4+ T cells from blood. The rearrangement uses TRBV6-4 and TRBJ2-7; no firm D call. The CDR3 DNA follows: TGTGCCAGCAGTGAGAGTCACGAGCAGTACTTC. Amino acid sequence: CASSESHEQYF.